The clone carrying this T cell receptor (beta chain) was found once. Trimming cost V 4 bases and J 5 bases, with 13 bases left between them. This CDR3 is 14 amino acids long. CDR1 SNHLY and CDR2 FYNNEI come from the germline V gene. The data originate from a study of B cell selection in AIRE deficiency. Regulatory T cells were sorted as CD4+CD25hiCD127low/negative. Original processing methods: Treg pools: about 5.65x10^4 distinct patient, some 1x10^5 donor TCRbeta sequences. The protocol was immunoSEQ multiplex PCR, while the TCRdb copy is restricted to in-frame clones and leaves out a portion. V, J and clone size were drawn from that table, and D and trimming were deduced from the DNA. The sample holds about 26,000 clones, over 80% seen once.

The genes are TRBV2 and TRBJ2-3; a weak D match, TRBD2 (7 bases). Sequencing was done on a sample of CD4+CD25+ Tregs sorted from PBMCs. The sequence derives from a human donor in good health. The CDR3 spells CASSVERGGDTQYF. CDR3 sequence (DNA): TGTGCCAGCAGTGTCGAGAGGGGGGGAGATACGCAGTATTTT.